Described below is a single T cell receptor beta chain sequence and its context. Its antigen remains unknown. The CDR3 spans 16 residues. Germline CDR1 and CDR2: LGHNA and YSLEER. The ends were cut back, 0 bases at V and 2 bases at J, with 12 bases in the middle. Time point described: 266 days after commencement of treatment, after nivolumab therapy. Treatment given: AdE1-LMPpoly-expanded autologous EBV-specific T-cell therapy followed by anti-PD-1 nivolumab. This record comes from a study of EBV T-cell therapy then PD-1 blockade in nasopharyngeal carcinoma. Assay: immunoSEQ multiplex PCR; the TCRdb copy retains only in-frame clones and omits some. This repertoire shows around 19,000 clones, 80% to 90% found once; its top ten account for roughly a third.

This sequence originates from a man aged 35-49 years with nasopharyngeal carcinoma. This sequence joins TRBV4-3 and TRBJ2-3, with a weak D call TRBD2 (6 bases). The sequencing used CD8+ T cells from blood, collected at day 266 from a patient whose treatment included autologous EBV-specific T cells and nivolumab. CDR3 nucleotide sequence: TGCGCCAGCAGCCAAGATGGGACTCGACACACAGATACGCAGTATTTT. Its translation: CASSQDGTRHTDTQYF.